The T cell receptor beta chain described here comes from a study of CD8+ T cells in alopecia areata. cDNA serving as the sequencing template came from extracted, reverse transcribed RNA. Clones were sequenced by immunoSEQ multiplex PCR, and TCRdb holds only the in-frame ones, with some missing. The sample records 65,000 to 95,000 clones, roughly 51% being singletons. CDR3 length equals 14 residues. Germline-derived CDR1 and CDR2 are SGHDN and FVKESK. Between the trimmed V and J ends, which lost 1 base and 5 bases, there was a span of 12 bases. There are a few counts of this clone. Collected material from alopecia areata patients comprised lesional scalp punch biopsies and peripheral blood.

The chain recombines TRBV14 with TRBJ2-7; D is perhaps TRBD1 or TRBD2 (5 bases each). The source material was NKG2D-high CD8+ T cells sorted from blood. This TCR was sampled from a human donor with alopecia areata. The chain's CDR3 is CASSQGRGANEQYF. The CDR3 DNA sequence: TGTGCCAGCAGCCAAGGGCGAGGGGCCAACGAGCAGTACTTC.